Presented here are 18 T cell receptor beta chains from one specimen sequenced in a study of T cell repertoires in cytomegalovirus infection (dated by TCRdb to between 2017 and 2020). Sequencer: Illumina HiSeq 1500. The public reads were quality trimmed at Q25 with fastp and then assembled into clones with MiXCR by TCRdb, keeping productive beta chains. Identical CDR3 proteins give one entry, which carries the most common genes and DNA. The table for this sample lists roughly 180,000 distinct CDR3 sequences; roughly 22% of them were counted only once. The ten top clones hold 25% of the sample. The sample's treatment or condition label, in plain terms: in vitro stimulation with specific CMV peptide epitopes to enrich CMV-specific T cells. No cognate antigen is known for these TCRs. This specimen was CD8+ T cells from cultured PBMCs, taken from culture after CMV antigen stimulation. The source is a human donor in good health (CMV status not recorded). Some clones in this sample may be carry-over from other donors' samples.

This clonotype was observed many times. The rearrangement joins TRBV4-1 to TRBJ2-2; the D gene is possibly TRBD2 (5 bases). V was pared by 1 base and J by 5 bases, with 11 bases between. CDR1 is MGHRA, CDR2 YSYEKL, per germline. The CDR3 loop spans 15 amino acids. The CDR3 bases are TGCGCCAGCAGCCAAGTAATTATAGCGACCGGGGAGCTGTTTTTT. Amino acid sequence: CASSQVIIATGELFF.

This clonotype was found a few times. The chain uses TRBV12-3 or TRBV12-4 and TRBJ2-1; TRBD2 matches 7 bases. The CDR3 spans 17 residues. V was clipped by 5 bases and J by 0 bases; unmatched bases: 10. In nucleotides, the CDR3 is TGTGCCAGCAGTACACCCCTAGCGGCTAGCTCCTACAATGAGCAGTTCTTC. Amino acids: CASSTPLAASSYNEQFF.

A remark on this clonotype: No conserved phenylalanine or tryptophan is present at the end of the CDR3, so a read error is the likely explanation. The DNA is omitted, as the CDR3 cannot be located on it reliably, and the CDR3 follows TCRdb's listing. The CDR3 is CASSLGGTR. The V gene is TRBV7-2, the J gene TRBJ1-6; TRBD1, the table's D call, was not compared with the DNA. The CDR3 has 9 residues if both end residues are counted. Germline values: CDR1 SGHTA, CDR2 FQGNSA.

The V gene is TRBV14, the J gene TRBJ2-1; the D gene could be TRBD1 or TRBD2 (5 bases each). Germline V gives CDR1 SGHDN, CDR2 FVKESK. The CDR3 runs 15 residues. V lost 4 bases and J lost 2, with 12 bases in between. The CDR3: CASSLRDGPYNEQFF. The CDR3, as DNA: TGTGCCAGCAGCCTCCGGGACGGCCCCTACAATGAGCAGTTCTTC.

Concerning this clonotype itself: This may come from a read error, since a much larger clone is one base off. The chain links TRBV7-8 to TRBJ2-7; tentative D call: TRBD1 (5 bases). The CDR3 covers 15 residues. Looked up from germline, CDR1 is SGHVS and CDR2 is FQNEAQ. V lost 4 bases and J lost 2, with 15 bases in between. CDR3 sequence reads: CASSSRTRATYEQYF. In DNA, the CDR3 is TGTGCCAGCAGCTCGAGGACACGGGCGACCTACGAGCAGTACTTC.

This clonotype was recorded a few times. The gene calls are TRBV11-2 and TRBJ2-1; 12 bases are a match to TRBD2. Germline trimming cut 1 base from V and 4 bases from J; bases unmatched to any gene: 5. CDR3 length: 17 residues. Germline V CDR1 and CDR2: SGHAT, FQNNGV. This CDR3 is CASSLVASGGAYNEQFF. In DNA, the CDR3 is TGTGCCAGCAGCTTAGTGGCTAGCGGGGGGGCATACAATGAGCAGTTCTTC.

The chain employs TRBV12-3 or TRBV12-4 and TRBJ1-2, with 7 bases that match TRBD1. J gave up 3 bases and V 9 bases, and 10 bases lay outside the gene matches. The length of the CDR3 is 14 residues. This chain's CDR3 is CASLDRVGDYGYTF. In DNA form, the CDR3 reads TGTGCCAGTCTAGACAGGGTCGGGGACTATGGCTACACCTTC.

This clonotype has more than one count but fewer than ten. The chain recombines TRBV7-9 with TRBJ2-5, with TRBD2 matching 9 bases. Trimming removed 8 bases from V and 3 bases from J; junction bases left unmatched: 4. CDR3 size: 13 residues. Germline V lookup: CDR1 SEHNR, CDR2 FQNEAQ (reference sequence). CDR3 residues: CASGASGEETQYF. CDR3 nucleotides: TGTGCCAGCGGCGCTAGCGGGGAAGAGACCCAGTACTTC.

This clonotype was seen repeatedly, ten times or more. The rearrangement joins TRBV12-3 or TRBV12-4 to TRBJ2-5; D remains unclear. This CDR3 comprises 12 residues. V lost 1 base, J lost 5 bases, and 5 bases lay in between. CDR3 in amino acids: CASSLEGETQYF. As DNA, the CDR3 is TGTGCCAGCAGTTTAGAGGGCGAGACCCAGTACTTC.

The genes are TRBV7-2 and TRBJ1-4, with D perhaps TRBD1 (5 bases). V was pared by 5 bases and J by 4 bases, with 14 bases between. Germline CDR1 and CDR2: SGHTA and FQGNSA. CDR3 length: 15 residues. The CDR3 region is CASSPSGGFNEKLFF. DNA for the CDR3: TGTGCCAGCAGCCCCTCGGGGGGGTTTAATGAAAAACTGTTTTTT. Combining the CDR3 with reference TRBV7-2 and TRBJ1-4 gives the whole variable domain GAGVSQSPSNKVTEKGKDVELRCDPISGHTALYWYRQSLGQGLEFLIYFQGNSAPDKSGLPSDRFSAERTGGSVSTLTIQRTQQEDSAVYLCASSPSGGFNEKLFFGSGTQLSVL.

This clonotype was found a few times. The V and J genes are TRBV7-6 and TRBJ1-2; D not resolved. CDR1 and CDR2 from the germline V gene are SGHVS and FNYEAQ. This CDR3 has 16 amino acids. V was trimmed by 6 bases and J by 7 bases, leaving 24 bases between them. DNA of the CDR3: TGTGCCAGCAGTCTTAGAAGTGGGAACACATCCGCTGGCTACACCTTC. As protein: CASSLRSGNTSAGYTF.

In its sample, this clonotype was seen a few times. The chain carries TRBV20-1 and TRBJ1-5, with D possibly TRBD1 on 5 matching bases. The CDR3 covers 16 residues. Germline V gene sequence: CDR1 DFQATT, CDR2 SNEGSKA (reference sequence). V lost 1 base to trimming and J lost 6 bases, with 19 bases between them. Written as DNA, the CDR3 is TGCAGTGCTAGAGCCTCCTTCGGCAGGGTGACTCAGCCCCAGCATTTT. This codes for CSARASFGRVTQPQHF.

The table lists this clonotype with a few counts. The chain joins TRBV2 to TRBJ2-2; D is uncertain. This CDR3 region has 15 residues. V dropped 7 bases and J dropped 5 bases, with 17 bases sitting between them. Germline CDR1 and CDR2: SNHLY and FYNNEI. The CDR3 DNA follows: TGTGCCAGCACTTCTGTCTTCGATAGGACCGGGGAGCTGTTTTTT. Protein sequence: CASTSVFDRTGELFF.

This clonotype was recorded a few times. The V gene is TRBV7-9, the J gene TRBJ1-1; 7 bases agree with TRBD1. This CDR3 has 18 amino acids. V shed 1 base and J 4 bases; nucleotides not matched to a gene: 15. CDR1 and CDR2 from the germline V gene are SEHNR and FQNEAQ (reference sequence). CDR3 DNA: TGTGCCAGCAGCTTAGTGGGTACAGGGGACAGAATCGCCACTGAAGCTTTCTTT. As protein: CASSLVGTGDRIATEAFF.

The CDR3 DNA sequence: TGTGCCAGCAGCGTAGAAGGTCGGGGGGGACGGTACGAGCAGTACTTC. Residues: CASSVEGRGGRYEQYF. The chain couples TRBV9 to TRBJ2-7; 8 bases match TRBD2. After removal of 0 bases from V and 4 bases from J, the junction contained 9 bases not matched to a gene. The CDR3 runs to 16 residues. Germline CDR1 and CDR2: SGDLS and YYNGEE. Complete variable domain (other parts from reference TRBV9 and TRBJ2-7): DSGVTQTPKHLITATGQRVTLRCSPRSGDLSVYWYQQSLDQGLQFLIQYYNGEERAKGNILERFSAQQFPDLHSELNLSSLELGDSALYFCASSVEGRGGRYEQYFGPGTRLTVT.

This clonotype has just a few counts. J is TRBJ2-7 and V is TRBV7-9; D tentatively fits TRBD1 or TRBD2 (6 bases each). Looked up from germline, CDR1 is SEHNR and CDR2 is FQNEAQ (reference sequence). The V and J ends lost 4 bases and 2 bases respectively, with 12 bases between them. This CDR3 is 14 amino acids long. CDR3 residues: CASSSSGAAYEQYF. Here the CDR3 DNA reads TGTGCCAGCAGCTCTTCGGGGGCGGCCTACGAGCAGTACTTC.

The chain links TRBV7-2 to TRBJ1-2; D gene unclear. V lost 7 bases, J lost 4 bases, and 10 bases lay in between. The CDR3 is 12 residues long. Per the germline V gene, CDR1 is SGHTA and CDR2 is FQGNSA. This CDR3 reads CASNYYAYGYTF. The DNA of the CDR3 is TGTGCCAGCAATTATTACGCCTATGGCTACACCTTC.

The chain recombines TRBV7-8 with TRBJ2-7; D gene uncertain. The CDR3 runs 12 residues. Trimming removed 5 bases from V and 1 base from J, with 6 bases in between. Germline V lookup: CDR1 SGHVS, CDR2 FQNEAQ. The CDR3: CASSATSYEQYF. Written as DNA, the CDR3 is TGTGCCAGCAGCGCGACGTCCTACGAGCAGTACTTC.